A single sample is the source of the 2 T cell receptor beta chains below, sequenced in a study of blood T cell repertoires in COVID-19. Libraries were prepared by immunoSEQ multiplex PCR; TCRdb keeps only in-frame clonotypes and omits some of them. The data show about 210,000 clones, about nine tenths seen once. The source material was PBMCs or T cells enriched from blood (not recorded which). These receptors all stem from a man aged 18 to 30 with acute COVID-19.

V usage is TRBV7-9 and J usage is TRBJ2-7, with 9 bases lining up with TRBD1. Losses at the gene ends were 0 bases for V and 3 bases for J; bases not matched to a gene: 6. Germline CDR1 is SEHNR and CDR2 is FQNEAQ (reference sequence). CDR3 length: 16 amino acids. The CDR3: CASSLAGQGSDYEQYF. The DNA of the CDR3 is TGTGCCAGCAGCTTAGCGGGACAGGGAAGTGACTACGAGCAGTACTTC.

The rearrangement links TRBV7-2 to TRBJ1-5; D remains unclear. The CDR3 consists of 15 residues. Trimming cost V 8 bases and J 3 bases, with 17 bases left between them. Germline V lookup: CDR1 SGHTA, CDR2 FQGNSA. The CDR3 loop is CASSRTTAANQPQHF. The DNA of the CDR3 is TGTGCCAGCTCCCGCACCACGGCGGCCAATCAGCCCCAGCATTTT.